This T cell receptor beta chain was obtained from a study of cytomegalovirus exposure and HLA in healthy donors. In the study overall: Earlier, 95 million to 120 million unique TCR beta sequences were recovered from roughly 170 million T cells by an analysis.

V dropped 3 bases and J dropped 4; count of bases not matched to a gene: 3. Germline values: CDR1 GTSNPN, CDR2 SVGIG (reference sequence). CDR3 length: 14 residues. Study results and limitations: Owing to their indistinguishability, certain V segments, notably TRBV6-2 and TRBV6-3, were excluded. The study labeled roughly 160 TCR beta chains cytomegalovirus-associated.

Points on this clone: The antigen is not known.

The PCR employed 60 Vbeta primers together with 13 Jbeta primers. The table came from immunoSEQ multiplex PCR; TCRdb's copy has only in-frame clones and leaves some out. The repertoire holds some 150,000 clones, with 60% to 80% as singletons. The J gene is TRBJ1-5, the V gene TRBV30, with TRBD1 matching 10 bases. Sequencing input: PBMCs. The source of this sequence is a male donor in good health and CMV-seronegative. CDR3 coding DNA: TGTGCCTGGAGGCCGGGACAGGGGAATCAGCCCCAGCATTTT. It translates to CAWRPGQGNQPQHF.